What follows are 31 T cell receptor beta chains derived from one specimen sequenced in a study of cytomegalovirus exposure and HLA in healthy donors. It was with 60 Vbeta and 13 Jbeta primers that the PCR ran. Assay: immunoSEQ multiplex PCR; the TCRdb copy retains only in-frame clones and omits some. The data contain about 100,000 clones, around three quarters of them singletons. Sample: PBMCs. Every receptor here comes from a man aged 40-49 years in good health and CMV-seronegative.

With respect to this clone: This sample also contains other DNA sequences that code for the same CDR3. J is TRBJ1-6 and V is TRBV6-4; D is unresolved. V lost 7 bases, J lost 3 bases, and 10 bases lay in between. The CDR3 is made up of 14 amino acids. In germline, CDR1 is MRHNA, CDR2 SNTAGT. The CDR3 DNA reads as TGTGCCAGCAAGGAGGGTCTCTATAATTCACCCCTCCACTTT. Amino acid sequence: CASKEGLYNSPLHF.

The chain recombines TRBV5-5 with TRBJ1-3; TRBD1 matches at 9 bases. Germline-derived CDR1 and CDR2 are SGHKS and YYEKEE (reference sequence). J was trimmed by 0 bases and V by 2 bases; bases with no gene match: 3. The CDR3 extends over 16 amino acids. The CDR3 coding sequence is TGTGCCAGCAGCTTAGTGGGACAGGGCTCTGGAAACACCATATATTTT. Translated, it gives CASSLVGQGSGNTIYF.

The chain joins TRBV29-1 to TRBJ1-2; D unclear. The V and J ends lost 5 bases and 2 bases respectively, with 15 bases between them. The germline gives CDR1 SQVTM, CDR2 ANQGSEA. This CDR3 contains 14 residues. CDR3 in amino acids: CSVSGSSSNYGYTF. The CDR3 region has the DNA TGCAGCGTTTCTGGCAGTTCCTCAAACTATGGCTACACCTTC.

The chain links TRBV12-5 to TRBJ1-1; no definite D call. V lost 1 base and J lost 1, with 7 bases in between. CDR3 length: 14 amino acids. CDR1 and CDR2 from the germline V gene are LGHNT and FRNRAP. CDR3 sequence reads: CASGLGLTNTEAFF. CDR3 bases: TGTGCTAGTGGTTTGGGACTGACGAACACTGAAGCTTTCTTT.

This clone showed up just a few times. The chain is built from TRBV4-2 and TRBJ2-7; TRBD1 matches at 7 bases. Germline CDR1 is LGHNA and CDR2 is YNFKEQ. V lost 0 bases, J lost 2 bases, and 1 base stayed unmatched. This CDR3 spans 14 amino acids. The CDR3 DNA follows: TGTGCCAGCAGCCAAGAACAGGGGCCCTACGAGCAGTACGTC. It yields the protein CASSQEQGPYEQYV.

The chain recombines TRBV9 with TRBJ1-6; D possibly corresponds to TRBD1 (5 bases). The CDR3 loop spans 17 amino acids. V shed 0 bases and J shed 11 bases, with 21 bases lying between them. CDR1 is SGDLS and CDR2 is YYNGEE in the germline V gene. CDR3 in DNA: TGTGCCAGCAGCGTAGGAAACGGGGGACCTAGGAGGGCACCCCTCCACTTT. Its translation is CASSVGNGGPRRAPLHF.

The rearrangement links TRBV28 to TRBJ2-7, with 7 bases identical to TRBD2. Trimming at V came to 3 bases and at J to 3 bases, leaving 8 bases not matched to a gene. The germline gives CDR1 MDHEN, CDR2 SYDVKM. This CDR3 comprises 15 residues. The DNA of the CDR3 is TGTGCCAGCAGTTTGGGGGGGTCACGGTTCTACGAGCAGTACGTC. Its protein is CASSLGGSRFYEQYV.

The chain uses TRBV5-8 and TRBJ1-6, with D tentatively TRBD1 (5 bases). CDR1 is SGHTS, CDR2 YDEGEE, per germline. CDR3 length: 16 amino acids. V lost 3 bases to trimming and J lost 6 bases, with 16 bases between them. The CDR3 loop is CASSSSGGSSNSPLHF. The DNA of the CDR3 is TGTGCCAGCAGCTCGTCTGGGGGGAGTTCTAATTCACCCCTCCACTTT.

The DNA of the CDR3 is TGTGCCAGCAGCCTACTAGCGGGGGGGCGGGAAGAGCAGTTCTTC. It encodes CASSLLAGGREEQFF. This chain joins TRBV14 and TRBJ2-1, with 13 bases identical to TRBD2. After removal of 4 bases from V and 10 bases from J, the junction contained 7 bases not matched to a gene. Germline V lookup: CDR1 SGHDN, CDR2 FVKESK. The length of the CDR3 is 15 residues. Based on the CDR3 plus reference TRBV14 and TRBJ2-1, the full variable domain is EAGVTQFPSHSVIEKGQTVTLRCDPISGHDNLYWYRRVMGKEIKFLLHFVKESKQDESGMPNNRFLAERTGGTYSTLKVQPAELEDSGVYFCASSLLAGGREEQFFGPGTRLTVL.

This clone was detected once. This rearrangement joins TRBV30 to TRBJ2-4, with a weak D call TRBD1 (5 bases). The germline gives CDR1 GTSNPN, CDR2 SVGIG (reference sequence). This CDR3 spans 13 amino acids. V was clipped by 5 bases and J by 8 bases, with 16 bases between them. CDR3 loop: CAWAVRGHDIQYF. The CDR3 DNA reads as TGTGCCTGGGCCGTTCGAGGACATGACATTCAGTACTTC.

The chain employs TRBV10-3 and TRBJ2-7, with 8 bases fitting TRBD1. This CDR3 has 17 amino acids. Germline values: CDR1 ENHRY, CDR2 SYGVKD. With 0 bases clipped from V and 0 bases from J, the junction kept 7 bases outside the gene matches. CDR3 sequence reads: CAISESGIGTGSYEQYF. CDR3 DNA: TGTGCCATCAGTGAGTCTGGGATCGGGACAGGCTCCTACGAGCAGTACTTC.

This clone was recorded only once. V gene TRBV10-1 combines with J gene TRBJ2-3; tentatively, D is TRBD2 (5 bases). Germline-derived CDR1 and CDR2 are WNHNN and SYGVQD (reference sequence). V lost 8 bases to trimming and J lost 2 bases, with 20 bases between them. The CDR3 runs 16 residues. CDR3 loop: CASRGWERTFTDTQYF. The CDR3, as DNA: TGCGCCAGCCGAGGTTGGGAGCGAACCTTCACAGATACGCAGTATTTT.

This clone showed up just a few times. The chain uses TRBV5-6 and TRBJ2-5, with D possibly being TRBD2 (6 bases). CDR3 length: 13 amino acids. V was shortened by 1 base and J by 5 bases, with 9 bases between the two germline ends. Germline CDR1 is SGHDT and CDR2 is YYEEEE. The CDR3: CASSLPSAETQYF. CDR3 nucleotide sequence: TGTGCCAGCAGCTTGCCTAGCGCGGAGACCCAGTACTTC. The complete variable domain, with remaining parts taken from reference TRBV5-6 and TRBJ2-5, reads DAGVTQSPTHLIKTRGQQVTLRCSPKSGHDTVSWYQQALGQGPQFIFQYYEEEERQRGNFPDRFSGHQFPNYSSELNVNALLLGDSALYLCASSLPSAETQYFGPGTRLLVL.

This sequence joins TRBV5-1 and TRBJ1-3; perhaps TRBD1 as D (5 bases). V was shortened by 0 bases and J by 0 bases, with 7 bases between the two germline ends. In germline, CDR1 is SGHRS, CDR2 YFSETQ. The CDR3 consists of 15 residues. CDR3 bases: TGCGCCAGCAGCTTGGGACAGTCCTCTGGAAACACCATATATTTT. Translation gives CASSLGQSSGNTIYF.

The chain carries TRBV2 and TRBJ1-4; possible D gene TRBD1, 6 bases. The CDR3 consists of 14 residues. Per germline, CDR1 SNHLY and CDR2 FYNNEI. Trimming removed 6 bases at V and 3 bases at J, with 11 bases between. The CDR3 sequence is CASRDSRANEKLFF. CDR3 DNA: TGTGCCAGCAGGGACAGCCGGGCTAATGAAAAACTGTTTTTT.

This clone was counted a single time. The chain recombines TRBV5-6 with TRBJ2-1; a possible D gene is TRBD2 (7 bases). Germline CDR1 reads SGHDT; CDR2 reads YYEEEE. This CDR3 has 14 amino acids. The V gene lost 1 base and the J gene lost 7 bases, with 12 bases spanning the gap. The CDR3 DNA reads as TGTGCCAGCAGCTTGTGGGGGAGGGGGAATGAGCAGTTCTTC. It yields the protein CASSLWGRGNEQFF.

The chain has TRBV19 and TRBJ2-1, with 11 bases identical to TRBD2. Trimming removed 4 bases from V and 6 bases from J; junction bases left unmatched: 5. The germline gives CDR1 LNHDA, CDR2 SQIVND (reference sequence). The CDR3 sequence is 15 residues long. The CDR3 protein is CASSKLAGEINEQFF. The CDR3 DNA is TGTGCCAGTAGTAAACTAGCGGGGGAGATCAATGAGCAGTTCTTC.

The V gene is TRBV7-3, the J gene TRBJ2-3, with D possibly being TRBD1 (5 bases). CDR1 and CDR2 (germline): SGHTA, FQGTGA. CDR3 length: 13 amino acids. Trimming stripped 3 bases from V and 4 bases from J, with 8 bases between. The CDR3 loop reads CASSFQGADTQYF. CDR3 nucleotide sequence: TGTGCCAGCAGCTTCCAAGGGGCAGATACGCAGTATTTT.

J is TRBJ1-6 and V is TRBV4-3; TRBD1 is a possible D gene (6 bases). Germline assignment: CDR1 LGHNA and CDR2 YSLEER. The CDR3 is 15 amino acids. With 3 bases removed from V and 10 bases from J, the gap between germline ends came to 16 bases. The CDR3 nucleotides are TGCGCCAGCAGCCAGGGACAAGGGGTTAACTCACCCCTCCACTTT. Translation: CASSQGQGVNSPLHF.

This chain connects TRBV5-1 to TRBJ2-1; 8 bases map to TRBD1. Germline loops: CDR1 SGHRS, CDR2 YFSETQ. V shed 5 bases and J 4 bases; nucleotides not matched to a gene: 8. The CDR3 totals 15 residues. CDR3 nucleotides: TGCGCCAGCAGTCCCGGGACAGGATCATACAATGAGCAGTTCTTC. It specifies CASSPGTGSYNEQFF.

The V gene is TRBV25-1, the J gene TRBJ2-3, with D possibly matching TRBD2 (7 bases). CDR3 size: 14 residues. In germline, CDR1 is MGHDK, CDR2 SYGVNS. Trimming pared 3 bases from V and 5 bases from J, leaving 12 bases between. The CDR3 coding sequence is TGTGCCAGCAGTGAGCGGGGGCCTCTAGATACGCAGTATTTT. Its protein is CASSERGPLDTQYF.

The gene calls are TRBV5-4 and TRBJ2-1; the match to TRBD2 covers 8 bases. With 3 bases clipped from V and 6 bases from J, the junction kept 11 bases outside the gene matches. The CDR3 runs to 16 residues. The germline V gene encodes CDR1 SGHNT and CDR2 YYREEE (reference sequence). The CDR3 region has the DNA TGTGCCAGCAGCTGGGGCGCCGCGGGGGGAGTCAATGAGCAGTTCTTC. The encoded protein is CASSWGAAGGVNEQFF.

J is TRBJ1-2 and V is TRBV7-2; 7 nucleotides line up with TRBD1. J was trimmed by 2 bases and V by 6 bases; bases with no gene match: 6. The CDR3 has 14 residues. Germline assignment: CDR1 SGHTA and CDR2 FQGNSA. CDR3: CASSPPGQNYGYTF. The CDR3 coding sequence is TGTGCCAGCAGTCCTCCGGGACAGAACTATGGCTACACCTTC.

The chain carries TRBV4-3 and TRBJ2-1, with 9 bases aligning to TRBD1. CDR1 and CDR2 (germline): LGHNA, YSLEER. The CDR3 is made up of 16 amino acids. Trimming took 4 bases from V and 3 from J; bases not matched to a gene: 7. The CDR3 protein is CASSRSDRGGYNEQFF. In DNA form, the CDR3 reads TGCGCCAGCAGCCGATCGGACAGGGGAGGCTACAATGAGCAGTTCTTC.

The CDR3 DNA reads as TGTGCCAGCAGCTCGCGAGCGGGGGTCCTCCTAGGGGATACGCAGTATTTT. This codes for CASSSRAGVLLGDTQYF. The V call is TRBV7-2, the J call TRBJ2-3; 8 bases match TRBD2. V was clipped by 4 bases and J by 6 bases; unmatched bases: 15. Per germline, CDR1 SGHTA and CDR2 FQGNSA. CDR3 length equals 17 residues.

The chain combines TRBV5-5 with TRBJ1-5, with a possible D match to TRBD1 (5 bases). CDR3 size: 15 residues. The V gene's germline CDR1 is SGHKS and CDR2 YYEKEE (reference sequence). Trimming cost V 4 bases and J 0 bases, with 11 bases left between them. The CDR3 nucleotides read TGTGCCAGCAGCCCAGGACAAAATAGCAATCAGCCCCAGCATTTT. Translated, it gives CASSPGQNSNQPQHF.

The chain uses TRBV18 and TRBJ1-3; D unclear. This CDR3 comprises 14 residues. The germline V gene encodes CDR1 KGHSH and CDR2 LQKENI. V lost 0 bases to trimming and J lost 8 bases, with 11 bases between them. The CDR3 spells CASSPPSSRDTIYF. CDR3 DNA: TGTGCCAGCTCACCACCGTCATCACGGGACACCATATATTTT.

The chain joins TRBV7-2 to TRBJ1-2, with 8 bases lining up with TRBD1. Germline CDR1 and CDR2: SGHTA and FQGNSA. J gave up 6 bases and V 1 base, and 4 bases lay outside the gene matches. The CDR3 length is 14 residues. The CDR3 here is CASSLVAGGDGYTF. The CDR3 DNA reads TGTGCCAGCAGCTTAGTGGCAGGGGGCGATGGCTACACCTTC. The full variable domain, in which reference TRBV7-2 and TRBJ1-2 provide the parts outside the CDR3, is GAGVSQSPSNKVTEKGKDVELRCDPISGHTALYWYRQSLGQGLEFLIYFQGNSAPDKSGLPSDRFSAERTGGSVSTLTIQRTQQEDSAVYLCASSLVAGGDGYTFGSGTRLTVV.

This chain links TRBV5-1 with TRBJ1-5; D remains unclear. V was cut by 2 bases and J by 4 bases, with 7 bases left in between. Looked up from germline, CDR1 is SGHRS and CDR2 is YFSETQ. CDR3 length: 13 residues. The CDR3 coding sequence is TGCGCCAGCAGCTTTTCGGGGAATCAGCCCCAGCATTTT. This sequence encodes CASSFSGNQPQHF.

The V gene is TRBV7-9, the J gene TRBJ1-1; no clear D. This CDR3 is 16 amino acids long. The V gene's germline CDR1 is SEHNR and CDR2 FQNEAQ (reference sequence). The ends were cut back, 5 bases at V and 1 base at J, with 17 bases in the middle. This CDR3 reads CASSPPEVGENTEAFF. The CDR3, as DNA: TGTGCCAGCAGCCCCCCGGAGGTGGGTGAGAACACTGAAGCTTTCTTT.

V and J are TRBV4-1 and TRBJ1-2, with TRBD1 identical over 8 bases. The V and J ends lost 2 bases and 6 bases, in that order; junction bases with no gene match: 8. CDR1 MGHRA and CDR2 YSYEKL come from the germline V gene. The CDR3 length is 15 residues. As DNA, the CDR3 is TGCGCCAGCAGCCAAACCACGACAGGGGAACATGGCTACACCTTC. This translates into CASSQTTTGEHGYTF.